This T cell receptor (beta chain) stems from a study of T cell responses to AZD1222 COVID-19 vaccine. The overall study: It was second doses at about 4 or about 12 weeks that were pooled.

Study-wide findings and caveats: It was only after the peak T cell response that any repertoires were sampled. The donor cohort was predominantly white British with a female majority, and clonal diversity may have been underestimated. Only five to seven AZD1222 recipients were seropositive at baseline.

Here immunoSEQ multiplex PCR was the method, and the copy in TCRdb shows in-frame clones only, minus some. The data show under 200,000 clones, roughly 86% seen once. Turning to this clone: What it binds is unknown.

The TCR was taken from an adult in good health. The sample consisted of peripheral blood, taken on day 0 of AZD1222 vaccination.

CDR3 residues: CASSYNGQVEAFF. The CDR3 DNA follows: TGTGCCAGCAGTTATAACGGGCAGGTTGAAGCTTTCTTT. The chain joins TRBV6-2 or TRBV6-3 to TRBJ1-1; D call uncertain. Germline V CDR1 and CDR2: MNHEY, SVGEGT. Trimming took 3 bases from V and 7 from J, leaving 12 bases between them. The CDR3 extends over 13 amino acids.